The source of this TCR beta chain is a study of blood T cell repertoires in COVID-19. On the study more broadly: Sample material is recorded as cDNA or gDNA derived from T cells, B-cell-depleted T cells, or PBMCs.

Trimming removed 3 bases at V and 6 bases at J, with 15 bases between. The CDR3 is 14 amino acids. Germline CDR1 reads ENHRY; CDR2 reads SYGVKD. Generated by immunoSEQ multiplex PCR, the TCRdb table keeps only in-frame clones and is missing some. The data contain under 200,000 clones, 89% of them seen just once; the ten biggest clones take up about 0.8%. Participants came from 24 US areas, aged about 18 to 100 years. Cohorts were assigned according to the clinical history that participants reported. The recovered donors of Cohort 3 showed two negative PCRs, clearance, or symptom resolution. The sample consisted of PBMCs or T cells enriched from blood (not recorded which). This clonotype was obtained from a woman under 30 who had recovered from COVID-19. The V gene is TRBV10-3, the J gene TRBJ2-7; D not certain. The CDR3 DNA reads TGTGCCATCAGTGACATGACTGCTTCTGCCGAGCAGTACTTC. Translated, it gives CAISDMTASAEQYF.